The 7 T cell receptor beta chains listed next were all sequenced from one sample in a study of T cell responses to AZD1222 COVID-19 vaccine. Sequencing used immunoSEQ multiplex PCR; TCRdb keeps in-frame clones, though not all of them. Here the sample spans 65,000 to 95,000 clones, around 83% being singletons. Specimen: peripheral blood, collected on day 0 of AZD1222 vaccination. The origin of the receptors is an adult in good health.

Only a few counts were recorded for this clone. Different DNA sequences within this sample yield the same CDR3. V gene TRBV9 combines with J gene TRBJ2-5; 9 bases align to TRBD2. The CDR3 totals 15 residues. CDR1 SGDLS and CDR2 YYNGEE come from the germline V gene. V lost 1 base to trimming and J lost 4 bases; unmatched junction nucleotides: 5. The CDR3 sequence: CASSVSAGGRETQYF. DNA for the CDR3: TGTGCCAGCAGCGTATCGGCGGGGGGGCGAGAGACCCAGTACTTC.

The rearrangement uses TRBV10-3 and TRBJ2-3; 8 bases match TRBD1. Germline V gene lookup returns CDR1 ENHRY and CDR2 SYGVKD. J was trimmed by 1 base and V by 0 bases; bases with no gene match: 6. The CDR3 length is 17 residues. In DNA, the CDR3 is TGTGCCATCAGTGAGTCGTTTGGACAGGGTGGCACAGATACGCAGTATTTT. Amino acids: CAISESFGQGGTDTQYF.

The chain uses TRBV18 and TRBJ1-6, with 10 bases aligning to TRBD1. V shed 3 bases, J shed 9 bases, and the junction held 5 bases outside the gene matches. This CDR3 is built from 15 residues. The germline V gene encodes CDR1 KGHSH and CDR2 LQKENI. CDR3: CASSPPGTGVSPLHF. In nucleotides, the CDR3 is TGTGCCAGCTCACCGCCCGGGACAGGGGTTTCACCCCTCCACTTT.

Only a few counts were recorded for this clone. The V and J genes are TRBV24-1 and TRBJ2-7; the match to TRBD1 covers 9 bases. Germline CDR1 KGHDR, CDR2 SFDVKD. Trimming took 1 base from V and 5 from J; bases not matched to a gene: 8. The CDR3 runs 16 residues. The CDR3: CATSDFTGTGSHEQYF. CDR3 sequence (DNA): TGTGCCACCAGTGATTTTACGGGGACAGGGTCCCACGAGCAGTACTTC.

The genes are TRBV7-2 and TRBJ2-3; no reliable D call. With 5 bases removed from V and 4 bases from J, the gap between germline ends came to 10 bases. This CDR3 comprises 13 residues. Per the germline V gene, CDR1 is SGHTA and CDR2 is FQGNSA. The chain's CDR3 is CASSARVADTQYF. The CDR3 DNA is TGTGCCAGCAGCGCCAGAGTGGCAGATACGCAGTATTTT.

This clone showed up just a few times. CDR3 DNA sequence: TGTGCCAGCAGCCAAGATCTGGGCGGCTGGAGTGGCTACACCTTC. Translation gives CASSQDLGGWSGYTF. V gene TRBV3-1 (or the pseudogene TRBV3-2) combines with J gene TRBJ1-2; unclear D gene. The CDR3 is made up of 15 amino acids. Per the germline V gene, CDR1 is LGHDT and CDR2 is YNNKEL (reference sequence). V was cut by 0 bases and J by 7 bases, with 15 bases left in between.

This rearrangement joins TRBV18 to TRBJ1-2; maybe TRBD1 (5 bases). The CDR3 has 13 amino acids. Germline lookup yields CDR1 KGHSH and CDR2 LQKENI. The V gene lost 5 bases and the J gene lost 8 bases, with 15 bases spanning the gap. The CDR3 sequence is CASSDGTAKGYTF. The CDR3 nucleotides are TGTGCCAGCTCAGACGGGACGGCCAAGGGCTACACCTTC. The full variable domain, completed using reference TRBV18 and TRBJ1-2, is NAGVMQNPRHLVRRRGQEARLRCSPMKGHSHVYWYRQLPEEGLKFMVYLQKENIIDESGMPKERFSAEFPKEGPSILRIQQVVRGDSAAYFCASSDGTAKGYTFGSGTRLTVV.